This paragraph reports one T cell receptor beta chain. Its antigen is not identified. The PCR made use of 60 Vbeta and 13 Jbeta primers. Profiled with immunoSEQ multiplex PCR; TCRdb holds only in-frame clones, not every one. The table includes 110,000 or so clones, approximately 83% detected once. This record comes from a study of cytomegalovirus exposure and HLA in healthy donors. Study outcomes and limitations: Analysis was carried out at a later point, and it linked a missense DCLRE1C variant to TCR beta V- and J-gene trimming.

The germline V gene encodes CDR1 LNHDA and CDR2 SQIVND (reference sequence). The V end lost 8 bases, the J end lost 7 bases, and 18 bases lay between the germline ends. This CDR3 has 14 amino acids. The V and J genes are TRBV19 and TRBJ1-5, with D perhaps matching TRBD1 (6 bases). The receptor was isolated from a woman aged 18-35 years in good health and CMV-seronegative. Specimen: PBMCs. In DNA, the CDR3 is TGTGCCAGTTTGGACTCAGGGGCCGGGCAGCCCCAGCATTTT. Translation gives CASLDSGAGQPQHF.